This T cell receptor (beta chain) was identified in a study of T cell responses to AZD1222 COVID-19 vaccine (dated by TCRdb to the early 2020s). Turning to the overall study: Because spike-specific TCR depth and breadth did not differ between the two schedules, AZD1222 recipients who got a second dose at roughly 4 weeks were pooled with those who got a second dose at roughly 12 weeks. A total of about 230 trial participants underwent TCR sequencing, of whom around 200 received two doses of AZD1222 and about 26 received two doses of the MenACWY control vaccine. Trial participants were enrolled into age subgroups of 18-55, 56-69 and 70-plus years, which contained around 140, 26 and 57 TCR-sequenced participants, respectively. Here is what the overall study found, with its caveats: Only a handful of AZD1222 recipients were SARS-CoV-2 seropositive at baseline, limiting conclusions about previously exposed vaccinees. Most participants were white British and females outnumbered males, and the authors suggested that clonal diversity may have been underestimated. Because no day 14 peak-response samples were available, the repertoires could be characterized only after the peak T cell response. Epitopes outside the regions mutated in the B.1.351 and B.1.1.7 variants were reportedly recognized by nearly half of the unique spike-specific TCRs. The whole spike protein was spanned by vaccine-associated CD4 TCRs, and dominant responses were seen in regions 160-218 and 743-854. After two AZD1222 doses, spike-specific TCR breadth and depth were significantly higher than at day 0 and than in MenACWY recipients. The 56-69-year group was small, and its depth increase did not reach significance, likely because of low power.

What this sample's time point label stands for: baseline before first vaccination. The vaccinee samples were drawn from two UK trials, COV001 and COV002, one of which was a single-blind randomized controlled phase 2/3 trial testing AZD1222 (ChAdOx1 nCoV-19) in healthy adults. For TCRbeta chain sequencing, PBMC samples were collected from trial participants at day 0 and at day 28 after the second dose. The CDR3 regions of human TCRbeta chains were subjected to immunosequencing. On the study's bioinformatics: TCRs in the repertoires were compared against a reference library of SARS-CoV-2-specific TCRs that had been generated with the MIRA antigen-specificity platform. Breadth was defined as the fraction of unique TCRs that were SARS-CoV-2-associated, and depth was defined as the fraction of total T cells that were SARS-CoV-2-associated. Using the MIRA data, each spike-specific TCR was mapped to the spike region that the TCR reacts to and placed in a CD4 or CD8 class. Log10-transformed breadth and depth values were compared by one-way ANOVA with Sidak's multiple comparisons tests. Here the immuneACCESS table is served through TCRdb, limited to in-frame sequences with V and J called. Missing clones are a known gap in these copies; in checked studies unresolved V genes cover under half, and the rest lacks a known reason. From that table come the V and J calls and clone size; the DNA was used to work out D and trimming. This sample is represented by around 70,000 clones; about nine tenths of them were singletons. 2% to 2.5% of the sample lies in the top ten.

From cysteine to phenylalanine, the CDR3 is 16 amino acids long. Only the CDR3 DNA is retained, 48 bases long and in frame from the first base. CDR1 and CDR2 (SGHNT, YYREEE) derive from the germline V gene (reference sequence). V and J are truncated by 4 bases and 3 bases respectively, leaving an intervening sequence of 16 bases. A remark on this clone: Its antigen is currently not known. No much larger clone is present one base from it, and per-base qualities are unavailable.

The source was peripheral blood, collected on day 0 of AZD1222 vaccination. The TCR comes from an adult in good health. This receptor chain uses TRBV5-4 and TRBJ1-4; matching of 5 bases hints at TRBD1 as the D gene. The sequence in DNA is TGTGCCAGCAGCCTCCGGCACGGGGCGGCTAATGAAAAACTGTTTTTT. Translated, it gives CASSLRHGAANEKLFF. The CDR3, completed at both ends by the reference TRBV5-4 and TRBJ1-4 genes, gives the full variable domain ETGVTQSPTHLIKTRGQQVTLRCSSQSGHNTVSWYQQALGQGPQFIFQYYREEENGRGNFPPRFSGLQFPNYSSELNVNALELDDSALYLCASSLRHGAANEKLFFGSGTQLSVL.